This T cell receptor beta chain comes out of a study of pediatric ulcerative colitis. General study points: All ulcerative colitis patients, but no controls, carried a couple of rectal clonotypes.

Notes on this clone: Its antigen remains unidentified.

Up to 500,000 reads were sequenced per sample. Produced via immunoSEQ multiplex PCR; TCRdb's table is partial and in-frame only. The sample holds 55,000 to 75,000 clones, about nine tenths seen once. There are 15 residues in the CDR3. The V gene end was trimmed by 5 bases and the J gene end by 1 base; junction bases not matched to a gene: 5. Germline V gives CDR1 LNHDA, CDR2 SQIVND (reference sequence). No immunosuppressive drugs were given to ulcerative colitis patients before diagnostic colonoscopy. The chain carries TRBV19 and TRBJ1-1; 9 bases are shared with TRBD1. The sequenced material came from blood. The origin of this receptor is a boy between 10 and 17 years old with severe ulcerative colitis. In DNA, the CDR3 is TGTGCCAGTAGTGTCCGGGGACAGGGGAACACTGAAGCTTTCTTT. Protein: CASSVRGQGNTEAFF.